The T cell receptor (beta chain) under discussion was sequenced for a study of OX40 agonist ivuxolimab in advanced cancers. Study details: The dose-escalation group included hepatocellular carcinoma, melanoma, renal cell carcinoma and head and neck cancer. Males comprised roughly four fifths of the group, whose mean age was approximately 60 years (range about 20 to 85).

The CDR3 extends over 17 amino acids. V shed 4 bases, J shed 2 bases, and the junction held 10 bases outside the gene matches. Germline lookup yields CDR1 MGHRA and CDR2 YSYEKL. Repertoires were generated with immunoSEQ multiplex PCR, while TCRdb's copy carries only in-frame clones and drops some. In the table there are around 18,000 clones, around 70% of which are singletons. The V call is TRBV4-1, the J call TRBJ2-3; 9 nucleotides align to TRBD2. The origin of this receptor is an adult with an advanced solid tumor such as melanoma, head and neck, liver or kidney cancer. The sample in question was CD4+ or CD8+ T cells sorted from blood, obtained in a trial of the OX40 agonist ivuxolimab. CDR3 residues: CASSPGDSGGLTDTQYF. The CDR3 nucleotides are TGCGCCAGCAGCCCCGGGGATAGCGGGGGCCTCACAGATACGCAGTATTTT.